This TCR beta chain was observed in a study of blood T cells in healthy people across ages. Germline-derived CDR1 and CDR2 are MNHEY and SVGEGT. CDR3 length: 16 residues. The V segment lost 6 bases and the J segment 1 base; nucleotides outside the gene matches: 11. Caucasian, healthy and from Russia, the donors were aged between 6 and 90. The use of a sample-barcoded 5' primer and a J-beta primer mix characterized a second PCR of about 6 to 11 cycles. TCRdb re-called the 5' RACE reads with MiXCR, one entry per CDR3 protein. Among 1.5 million or so distinct CDR3 sequences listed, 40% to 45% were seen once. This clonotype was detected a few times.

The TCR sequence derives from a woman in her late teens or twenties in good health. The J gene is TRBJ2-7, the V gene TRBV6-2 or TRBV6-3; 8 positions match TRBD2. The specimen was blood. DNA for the CDR3: TGTGCCAGCAGCCTACAGCTACGGGGGGGTTCCTACGAGCAGTACTTC. Protein: CASSLQLRGGSYEQYF.